This T cell receptor (beta chain) was retrieved from a study of blood T cells in healthy people across ages. Study-level findings and limits: Researchers report that TCR beta diversity correlated strongly with naive T cell percentage. The fall in TCR beta diversity per million T cells was roughly linear with age. No conclusive comparison of naive versus antigen-experienced cells was possible with unsorted PBMCs. Among long-lived donors, naive CD4+ cells were more numerous and diversity higher than in aged donors.

V trimming: 3 bases; J trimming: 8 bases; junction bases outside the gene matches: 5. This CDR3 is 13 amino acids long. In germline, CDR1 is SGHAT, CDR2 FQDESV (reference sequence). A second PCR, run for about 6 to 11 cycles, used a sample-barcoded 5' primer plus a J-beta primer mix. TCRdb processed the 5' RACE reads anew with MiXCR; each CDR3 protein has one entry. The data contain around 1.5 million distinct CDR3 sequences, approximately 40% of them singletons. This clonotype was counted a single time. What it recognizes is unknown. The sequence was collected from a woman aged 18-29 years in good health. The sequenced sample consisted of blood. The chain is built from TRBV11-1 and TRBJ1-1, with 8 positions matching TRBD1. CDR3 bases: TGTGCCAGCAGCTTCGCAGGGGGCGCAGAAGCTTTCTTT. Amino acid sequence: CASSFAGGAEAFF.